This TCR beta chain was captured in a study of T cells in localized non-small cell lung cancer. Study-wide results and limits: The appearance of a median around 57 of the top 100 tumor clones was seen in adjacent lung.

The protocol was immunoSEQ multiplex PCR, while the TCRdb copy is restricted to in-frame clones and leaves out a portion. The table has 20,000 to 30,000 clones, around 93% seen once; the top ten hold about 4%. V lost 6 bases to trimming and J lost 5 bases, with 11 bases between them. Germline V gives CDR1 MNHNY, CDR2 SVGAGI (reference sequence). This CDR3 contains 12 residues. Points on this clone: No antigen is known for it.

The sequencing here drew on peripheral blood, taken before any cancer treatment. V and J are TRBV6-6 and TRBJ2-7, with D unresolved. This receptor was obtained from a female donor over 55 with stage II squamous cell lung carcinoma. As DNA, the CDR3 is TGTGCCAGCAGCCGGATCGACAACGAGCAGTACTTC. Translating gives CASSRIDNEQYF.